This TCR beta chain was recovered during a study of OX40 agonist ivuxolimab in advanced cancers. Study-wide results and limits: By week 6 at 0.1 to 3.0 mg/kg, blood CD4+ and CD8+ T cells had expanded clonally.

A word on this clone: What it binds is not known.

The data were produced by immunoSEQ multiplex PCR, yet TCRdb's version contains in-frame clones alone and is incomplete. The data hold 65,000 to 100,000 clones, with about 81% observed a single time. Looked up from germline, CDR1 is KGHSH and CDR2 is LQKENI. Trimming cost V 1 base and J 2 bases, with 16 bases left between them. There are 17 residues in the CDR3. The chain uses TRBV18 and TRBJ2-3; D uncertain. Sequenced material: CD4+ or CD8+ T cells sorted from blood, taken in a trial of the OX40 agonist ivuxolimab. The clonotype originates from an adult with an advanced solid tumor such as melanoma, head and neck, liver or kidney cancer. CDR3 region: CASSPQGRQHLTDTQYF. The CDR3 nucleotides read TGTGCCAGCTCACCACAGGGCCGGCAGCACCTCACAGATACGCAGTATTTT.